The text below deals with one T cell receptor (beta chain). Its antigen is as yet unknown. The data derive from a study of cytomegalovirus exposure and HLA in healthy donors. Germline values: CDR1 SEHNR, CDR2 FQNEAQ (reference sequence). V lost 3 bases and J 6 bases, leaving 12 bases between the germline ends. CDR3 length equals 13 residues. Notes on the study in general: 87-base-pair reads could not separate some V segments, including TRBV6-2 and TRBV6-3.

PCR involved 60 Vbeta and 13 Jbeta primers. Study processing details: Unique TCR beta chains numbered roughly 83 million in a later analysis, with around 12 million shared. The assay was immunoSEQ multiplex PCR, and TCRdb's table has in-frame clones only and misses some. V and J calls plus clone size are reproduced from that table; the DNA served to infer D and trimming. Of 140,000 to 150,000 clones in the sample, over 65% were seen once. Sample: PBMCs. The chain links TRBV7-9 to TRBJ2-7, with D perhaps matching TRBD1 (6 bases). This TCR derives from a man aged 40-49 years in good health and CMV-seropositive. CDR3 residues: CASSFVQGREQYF. In DNA form, the CDR3 reads TGTGCCAGCAGCTTTGTACAGGGTCGCGAGCAGTACTTC.